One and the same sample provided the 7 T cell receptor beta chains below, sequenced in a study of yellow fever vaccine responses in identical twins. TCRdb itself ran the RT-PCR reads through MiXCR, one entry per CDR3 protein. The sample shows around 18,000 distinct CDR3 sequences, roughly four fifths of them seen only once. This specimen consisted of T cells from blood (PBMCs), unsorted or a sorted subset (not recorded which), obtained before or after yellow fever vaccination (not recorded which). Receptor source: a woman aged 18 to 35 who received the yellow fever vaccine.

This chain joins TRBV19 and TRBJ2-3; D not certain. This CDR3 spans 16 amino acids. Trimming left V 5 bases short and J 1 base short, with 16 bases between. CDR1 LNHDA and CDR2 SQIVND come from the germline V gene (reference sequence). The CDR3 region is CASSVSGARRTDTQYF. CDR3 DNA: TGTGCCAGTAGTGTCTCAGGAGCCAGACGCACAGATACGCAGTATTTT.

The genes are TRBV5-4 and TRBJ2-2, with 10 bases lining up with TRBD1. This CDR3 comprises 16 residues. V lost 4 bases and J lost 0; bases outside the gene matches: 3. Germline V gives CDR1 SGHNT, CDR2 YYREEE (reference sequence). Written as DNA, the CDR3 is TGTGCCAGCAGCATAGGACAGGGGGCGAACACCGGGGAGCTGTTTTTT. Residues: CASSIGQGANTGELFF.

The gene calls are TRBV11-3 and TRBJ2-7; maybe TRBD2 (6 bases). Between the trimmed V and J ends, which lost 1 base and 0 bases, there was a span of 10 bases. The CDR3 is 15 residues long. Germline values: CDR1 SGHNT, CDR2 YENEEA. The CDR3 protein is CASSLGAGSSYEQYF. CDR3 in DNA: TGTGCCAGCAGCTTAGGGGCGGGGTCCTCCTACGAGCAGTACTTC.

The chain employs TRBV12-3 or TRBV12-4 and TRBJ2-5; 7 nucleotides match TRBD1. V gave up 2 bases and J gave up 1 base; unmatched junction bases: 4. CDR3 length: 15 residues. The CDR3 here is CASSLRGQTQETQYF. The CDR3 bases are TGTGCCAGCAGTTTAAGGGGACAGACCCAAGAGACCCAGTACTTC.

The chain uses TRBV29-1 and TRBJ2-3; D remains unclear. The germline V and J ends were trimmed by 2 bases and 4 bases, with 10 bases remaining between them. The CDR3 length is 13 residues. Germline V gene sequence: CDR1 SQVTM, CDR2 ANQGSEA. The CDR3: CSVERDGADTQYF. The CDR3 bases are TGCAGCGTTGAACGCGATGGCGCAGATACGCAGTATTTT.

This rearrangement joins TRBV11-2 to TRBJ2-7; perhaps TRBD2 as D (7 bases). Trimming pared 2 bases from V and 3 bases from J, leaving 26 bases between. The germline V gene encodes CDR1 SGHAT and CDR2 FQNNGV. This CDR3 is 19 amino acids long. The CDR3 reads CASSLFLLETQGGGYEQYF. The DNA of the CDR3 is TGTGCCAGCAGCTTATTCCTCTTAGAGACACAGGGAGGGGGCTACGAGCAGTACTTC.

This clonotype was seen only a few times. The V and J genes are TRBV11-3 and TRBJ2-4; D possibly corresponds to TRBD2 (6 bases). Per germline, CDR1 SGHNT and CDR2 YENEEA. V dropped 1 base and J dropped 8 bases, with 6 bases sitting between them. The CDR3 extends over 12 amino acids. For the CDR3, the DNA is TGTGCCAGCAGCTTAGGGGGGGACATTCAGTACTTC. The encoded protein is CASSLGGDIQYF. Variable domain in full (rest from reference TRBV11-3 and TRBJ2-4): EAGVVQSPRYKIIEKKQPVAFWCNPISGHNTLYWYLQNLGQGPELLIRYENEEAVDDSQLPKDRFSAERLKGVDSTLKIQPAELGDSAVYLCASSLGGDIQYFGAGTRLSVL.